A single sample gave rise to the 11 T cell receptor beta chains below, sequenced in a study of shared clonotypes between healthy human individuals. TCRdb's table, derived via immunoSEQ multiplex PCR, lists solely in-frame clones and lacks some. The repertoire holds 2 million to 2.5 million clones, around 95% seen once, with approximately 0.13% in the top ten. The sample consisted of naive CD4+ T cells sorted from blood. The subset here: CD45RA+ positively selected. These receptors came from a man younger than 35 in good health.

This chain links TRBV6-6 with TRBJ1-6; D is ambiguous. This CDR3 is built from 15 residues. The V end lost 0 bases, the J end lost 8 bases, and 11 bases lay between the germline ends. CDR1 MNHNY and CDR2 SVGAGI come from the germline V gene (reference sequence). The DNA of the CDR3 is TGTGCCAGCAGTTACTCAGCCCCCTCCCATTCACCCCTCCACTTT. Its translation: CASSYSAPSHSPLHF.

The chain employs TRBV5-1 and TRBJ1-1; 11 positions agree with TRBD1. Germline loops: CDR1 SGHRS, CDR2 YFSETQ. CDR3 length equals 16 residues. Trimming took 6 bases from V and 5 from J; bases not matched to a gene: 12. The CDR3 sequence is CASNDMRTGGRTEAFF. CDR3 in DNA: TGCGCCAGCAACGATATGAGGACAGGGGGCAGGACTGAAGCTTTCTTT.

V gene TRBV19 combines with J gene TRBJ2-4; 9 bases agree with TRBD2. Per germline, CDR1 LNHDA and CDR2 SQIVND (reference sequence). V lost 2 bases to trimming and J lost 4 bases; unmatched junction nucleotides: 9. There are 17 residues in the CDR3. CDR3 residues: CASSIRVGREGKNIQYF. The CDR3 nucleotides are TGTGCCAGTAGTATAAGAGTGGGGCGGGAGGGAAAAAACATTCAGTACTTC.

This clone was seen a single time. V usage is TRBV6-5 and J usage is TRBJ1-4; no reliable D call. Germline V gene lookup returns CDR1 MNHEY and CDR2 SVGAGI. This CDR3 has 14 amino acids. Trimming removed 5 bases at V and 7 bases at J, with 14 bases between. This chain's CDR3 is CASSTREGGEKLFF. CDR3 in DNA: TGTGCCAGCAGTACCCGGGAGGGTGGTGAAAAACTGTTTTTT.

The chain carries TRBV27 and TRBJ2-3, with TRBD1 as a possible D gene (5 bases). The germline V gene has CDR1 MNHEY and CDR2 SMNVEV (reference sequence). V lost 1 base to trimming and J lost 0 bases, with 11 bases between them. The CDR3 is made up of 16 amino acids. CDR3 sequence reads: CASSLLAGLSTDTQYF. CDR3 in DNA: TGTGCCAGCAGTTTATTGGCAGGGCTAAGCACAGATACGCAGTATTTT.

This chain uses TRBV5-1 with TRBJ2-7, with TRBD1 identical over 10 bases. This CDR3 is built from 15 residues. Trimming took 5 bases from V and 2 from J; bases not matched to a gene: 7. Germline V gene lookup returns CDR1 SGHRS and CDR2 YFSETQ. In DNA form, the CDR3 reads TGCGCCAGCAGTTCGGGACAGGGGAGTACCTACGAGCAGTACTTC. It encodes CASSSGQGSTYEQYF.

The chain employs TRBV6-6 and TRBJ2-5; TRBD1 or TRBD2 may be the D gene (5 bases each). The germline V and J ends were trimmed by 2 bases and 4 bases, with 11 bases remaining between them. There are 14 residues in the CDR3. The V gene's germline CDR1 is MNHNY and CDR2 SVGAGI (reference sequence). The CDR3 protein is CASSYPGRGETQYF. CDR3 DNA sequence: TGTGCCAGCAGTTACCCGGGACGAGGAGAGACCCAGTACTTC.

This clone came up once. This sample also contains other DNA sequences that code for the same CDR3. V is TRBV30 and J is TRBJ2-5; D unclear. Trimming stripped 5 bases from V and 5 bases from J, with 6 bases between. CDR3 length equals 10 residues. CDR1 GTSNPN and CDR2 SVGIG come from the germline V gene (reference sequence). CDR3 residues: CAWGRETQYF. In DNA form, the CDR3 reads TGTGCCTGGGGAAGGGAGACCCAGTACTTC.

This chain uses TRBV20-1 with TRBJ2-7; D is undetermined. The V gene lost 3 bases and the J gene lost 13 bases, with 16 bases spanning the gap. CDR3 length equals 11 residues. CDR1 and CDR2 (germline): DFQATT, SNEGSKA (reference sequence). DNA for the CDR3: TGCAGTGCTAGCGACCTCGGCGCGCAATACTTC. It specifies CSASDLGAQYF.

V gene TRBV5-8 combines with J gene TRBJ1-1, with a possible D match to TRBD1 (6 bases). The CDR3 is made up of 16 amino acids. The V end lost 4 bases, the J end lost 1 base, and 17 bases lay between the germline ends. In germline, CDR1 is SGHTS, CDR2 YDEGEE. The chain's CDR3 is CASSIGADRRNTEAFF. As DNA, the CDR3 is TGTGCCAGCAGCATCGGCGCGGACAGAAGGAACACTGAAGCTTTCTTT.

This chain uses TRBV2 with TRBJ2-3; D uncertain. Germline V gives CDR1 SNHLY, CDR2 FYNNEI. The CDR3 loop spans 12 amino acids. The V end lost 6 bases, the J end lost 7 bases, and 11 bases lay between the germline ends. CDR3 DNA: TGTGCCAGCAGGGGGTCGATCAATACGCAGTATTTT. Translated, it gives CASRGSINTQYF. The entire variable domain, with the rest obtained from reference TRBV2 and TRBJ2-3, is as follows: EPEVTQTPSHQVTQMGQEVILRCVPISNHLYFYWYRQILGQKVEFLVSFYNNEISEKSEIFDDQFSVERPDGSNFTLKIRSTKLEDSAMYFCASRGSINTQYFGPGTRLTVL.